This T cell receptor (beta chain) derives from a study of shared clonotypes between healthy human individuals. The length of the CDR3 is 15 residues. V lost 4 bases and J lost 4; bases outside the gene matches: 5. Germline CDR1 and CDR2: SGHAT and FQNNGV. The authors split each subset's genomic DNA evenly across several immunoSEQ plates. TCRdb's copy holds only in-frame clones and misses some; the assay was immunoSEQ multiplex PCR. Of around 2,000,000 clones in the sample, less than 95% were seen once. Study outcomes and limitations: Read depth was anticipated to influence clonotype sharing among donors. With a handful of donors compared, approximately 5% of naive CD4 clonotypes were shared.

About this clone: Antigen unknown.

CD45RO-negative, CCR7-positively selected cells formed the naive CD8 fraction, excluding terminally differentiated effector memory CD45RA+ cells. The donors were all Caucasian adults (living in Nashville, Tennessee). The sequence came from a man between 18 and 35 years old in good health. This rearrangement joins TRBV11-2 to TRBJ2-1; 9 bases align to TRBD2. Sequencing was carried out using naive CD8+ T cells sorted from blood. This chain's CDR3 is CASSSTSGDYNEQFF. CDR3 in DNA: TGTGCCAGCAGCTCGACTAGCGGAGATTACAATGAGCAGTTCTTC.